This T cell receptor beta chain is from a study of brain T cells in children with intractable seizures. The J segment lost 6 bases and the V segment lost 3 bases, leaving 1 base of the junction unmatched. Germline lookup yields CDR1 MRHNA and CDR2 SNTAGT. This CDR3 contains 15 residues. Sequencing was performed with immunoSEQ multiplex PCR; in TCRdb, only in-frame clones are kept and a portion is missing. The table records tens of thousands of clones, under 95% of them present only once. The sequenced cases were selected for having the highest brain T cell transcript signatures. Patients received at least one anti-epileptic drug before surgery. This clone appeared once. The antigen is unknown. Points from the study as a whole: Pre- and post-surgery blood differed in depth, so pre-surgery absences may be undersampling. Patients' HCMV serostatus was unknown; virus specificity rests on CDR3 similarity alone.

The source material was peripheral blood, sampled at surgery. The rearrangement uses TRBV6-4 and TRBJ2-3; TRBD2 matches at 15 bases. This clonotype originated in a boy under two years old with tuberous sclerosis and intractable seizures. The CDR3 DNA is TGTGCCAGCAGTGAGGGGACTAGCGGGGGGGATACGCAGTATTTT. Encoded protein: CASSEGTSGGDTQYF.